Listed below are T cell receptor beta chains from one sample, sequenced in a study of early T cells in non-severe SARS-CoV-2 infection. TCRdb independently ran MiXCR on the 5' RACE reads; one entry per CDR3 protein. The sample yields around 50,000 distinct CDR3 sequences, 5.6% seen once. Source material: whole blood. All receptors derive from an adult who was a healthcare worker with PCR-confirmed SARS-CoV-2 infection or an uninfected control (not recorded which). CDR3s include the opening cysteine and the closing phenylalanine or tryptophan. The D gene is left open where the match is weak. Clone size is given for some rows only: seen once, a few or many times, or a class if the clone is expanded.

V: TRBV6-5; length: 12; size: many; D: NA; J: TRBJ1-1; CDR3: CASRQTNTEAFF; DNA: TGTGCCAGCAGACAGACAAACACTGAAGCTTTCTTT
V: TRBV20-1; length: 13; size: NA; D: NA; J: TRBJ2-5; CDR3: CSVGGPGQETQYF; DNA: TGCAGTGTCGGCGGGCCGGGGCAAGAGACCCAGTACTTC
V: TRBV7-9; length: 14; size: many; D: NA; J: TRBJ2-2; CDR3: CASSGRPNTGELFF; DNA: TGTGCCAGCAGCGGGAGGCCGAACACCGGGGAGCTGTTTTTT
V: TRBV6-5; length: 13; size: many; D: TRBD1; J: TRBJ1-2; CDR3: CATGTGDNYGYTF; DNA: TGTGCCACCGGGACAGGGGACAACTATGGCTACACCTTC
V: TRBV7-2; length: 15; size: NA; D: NA; J: TRBJ1-3; CDR3: CASSPDRFSGNTIYF; DNA: TGTGCCAGCAGCCCTGACAGGTTTTCAGGAAACACCATATATTTT
V: TRBV10-3; length: 16; size: many; D: NA; J: TRBJ1-3; CDR3: CAISSAGTPRGDTIYF; DNA: TGTGCCATCAGTAGTGCTGGGACACCAAGGGGGGACACCATATATTTT
V: TRBV21-1; length: 13; size: few; D: NA; J: TRBJ2-1; CDR3: CASSNSIGPQEFF; DNA: TGTGCCAGCAGCAACTCCATAGGGCCACAAGAGTTCTTC
V: TRBV18; length: 13; size: many; D: NA; J: TRBJ2-1; CDR3: CASSPQRDNEQFF; DNA: TGTGCCAGCTCACCACAACGGGACAATGAGCAGTTCTTC
V: TRBV20-1; length: 14; size: few; D: NA; J: TRBJ1-1; CDR3: CSAQKGYEGTEAFF; DNA: TGCAGTGCTCAGAAGGGTTATGAAGGCACTGAAGCTTTCTTT
V: TRBV11-1; length: 12; size: NA; D: NA; J: TRBJ2-7; CDR3: CASRTTGYEQYF; DNA: TGTGCCAGCAGGACCACAGGATACGAGCAGTACTTC